The subject of this entry is one TCR beta chain. TCRdb keeps only in-frame clones here, not all; method: immunoSEQ multiplex PCR. The table records hundreds of thousands of clones, less than 90% of them present only once. The data originate from a study of cytomegalovirus exposure and HLA in healthy donors. This CDR3 region has 14 residues. V was pared by 0 bases and J by 0 bases, with 7 bases between. The V gene's germline CDR1 is SGHRS and CDR2 YFSETQ. This clonotype was obtained from a man between 18 and 29 years old in good health and CMV-seropositive. V and J are TRBV5-1 and TRBJ2-7; D is unclear. Sequencing was done on a sample of PBMCs. The CDR3 protein is CASSLDIHSYEQYF. CDR3 nucleotides: TGCGCCAGCAGCTTGGACATCCACTCCTACGAGCAGTACTTC.